This T cell receptor (beta chain) was observed in a study of shared clonotypes between healthy human individuals. TCRdb's table, derived via immunoSEQ multiplex PCR, lists solely in-frame clones and lacks some. Of about 2.1 million clones detected, about 93% appear once; the ten largest clones hold around 1.7%. Cells designated naive CD8 were CD45RO-negative and were positively selected for CCR7, with terminally differentiated effector memory CD45RA+ cells excluded. In germline, CDR1 is SQVTM, CDR2 ANQGSEA. This CDR3 comprises 17 residues. V lost 4 bases and J lost 3; bases outside the gene matches: 14.

This sequence joins TRBV29-1 and TRBJ2-1, with TRBD2 matching over 8 bases. This clonotype originated in a man aged 18 to 35 in good health. Some clones in this sample may be carry-over from other donors' samples. Sequenced sample: naive CD8+ T cells from PBMCs. CDR3 sequence: CSVVGGGGLGNYNEQFF. CDR3 in DNA: TGCAGCGTTGTTGGTGGGGGGGGACTAGGCAACTACAATGAGCAGTTCTTC.